The 29 T cell receptor beta chains below come from one sample, sequenced in a study of T cells after yellow fever vaccination. TCRdb re-derived calls from the 5' RACE reads in MiXCR, one entry per CDR3 protein. The table includes under 200,000 distinct CDR3 sequences, 11% detected once. Material: CD8+ T cells sorted from PBMCs, obtained 15 days after the yellow fever booster vaccination. All receptors derive from a young man who received the YFV17D yellow fever vaccine.

There are a few counts of this clonotype. The chain uses TRBV27 and TRBJ2-3; no clear D gene. The CDR3 sequence is 13 residues long. The V gene's germline CDR1 is MNHEY and CDR2 SMNVEV (reference sequence). V was trimmed by 0 bases and J by 6 bases, leaving 7 bases between them. DNA for the CDR3: TGTGCCAGCAGTTTATCCCGCAGGGATACGCAGTATTTT. This sequence encodes CASSLSRRDTQYF.

A few counts support this clonotype. The J gene is TRBJ1-1, the V gene TRBV6-5; 7 bases align to TRBD1. The V gene end was trimmed by 0 bases and the J gene end by 5 bases; junction bases not matched to a gene: 6. Germline CDR1 and CDR2: MNHEY and SVGAGI. CDR3 size: 15 residues. CDR3 coding DNA: TGTGCCAGCAGTTACTCCGGCACAGGGGTAACTGAAGCTTTCTTT. It encodes CASSYSGTGVTEAFF.

This chain uses TRBV10-3 with TRBJ2-3, with D perhaps given as TRBD1 or TRBD2 (5 bases each). The CDR3 contains 13 residues. Germline CDR1 and CDR2: ENHRY and SYGVKD. Trimming stripped 11 bases from V and 8 bases from J, with 20 bases between. The CDR3 reads CAADSGLSATQYF. CDR3 nucleotides: TGTGCCGCCGATTCGGGGCTCTCGGCTACGCAGTATTTT.

This clonotype was counted at least ten times. The rearrangement links TRBV12-3 or TRBV12-4 to TRBJ2-6; D is perhaps TRBD1 (5 bases). Trimming took 2 bases from V and 1 from J, leaving 6 bases between them. The CDR3 runs to 15 residues. The CDR3 coding sequence is TGTGCCAGCAGTTTACAGGGTTCTGGGGCCAACGTCCTGACTTTC. Encoded protein: CASSLQGSGANVLTF.

The V call is TRBV6-2 or TRBV6-3, the J call TRBJ2-5; 8 bases are shared with TRBD2. CDR1 is MNHEY and CDR2 is SVGEGT in the germline V gene. This CDR3 spans 14 amino acids. V was pared by 6 bases and J by 1 base, with 4 bases of the junction left unmatched. CDR3 in DNA: TGTGCCAGCAGCCCGGGGACTAGCCAAGAGACCCAGTACTTC. Its translation is CASSPGTSQETQYF.

This clonotype was seen a single time. The rearrangement links TRBV11-3 to TRBJ2-5; 7 bases agree with TRBD1. This CDR3 has 17 amino acids. With 4 bases clipped from V and 3 bases from J, the junction kept 14 bases outside the gene matches. Per germline, CDR1 SGHNT and CDR2 YENEEA. Here the CDR3 reads CASSSRTVGTAKETQYF. For the CDR3, the DNA is TGTGCCAGCAGCTCGCGCACCGTCGGGACAGCTAAAGAGACCCAGTACTTC.

This rearrangement joins TRBV15 to TRBJ1-2; D not resolved. The germline CDR1 and CDR2 sequences are LNHNV and YYDKDF (reference sequence). The length of the CDR3 is 16 residues. V was shortened by 5 bases and J by 3 bases, with 19 bases between the two germline ends. The CDR3 DNA reads TGTGCCACCAGCTCCGGACGGAACTTCCCGCACTATGGCTACACCTTC. Protein: CATSSGRNFPHYGYTF.

Here the CDR3 DNA reads TGCAGCGTCACATGGCCCGATACGCAGTATTTT. Amino acid sequence: CSVTWPDTQYF. The V and J genes are TRBV29-1 and TRBJ2-3; D is unresolved. CDR1 and CDR2 (germline): SQVTM, ANQGSEA. Trimming took off 6 bases at V and 6 bases at J, with 10 bases between the two ends. This CDR3 is built from 11 residues.

This clonotype was observed a handful of times. The junction shows a germline mismatch at one end, possibly a read error. This sequence joins TRBV6-1 and TRBJ2-1, with D perhaps TRBD1 (5 bases). This CDR3 is 15 amino acids long. Germline V gene lookup returns CDR1 MNHNS and CDR2 SASEGT. CDR3 region: CASSEDSIEVDEQFF. DNA for the CDR3: TGTGCCAGCAGCGAAGACAGTATCGAAGTTGATGAGCAGTTCTTC.

This rearrangement joins TRBV5-5 to TRBJ2-3; 7 positions agree with TRBD2. The CDR3 totals 13 residues. The J segment lost 7 bases and the V segment lost 5 bases, leaving 7 bases of the junction unmatched. Germline CDR1 is SGHKS and CDR2 is YYEKEE (reference sequence). CDR3 coding DNA: TGTGCCAGCAGGGGGGACTACCTCTATACGCAGTATTTT. Translating gives CASRGDYLYTQYF.

The sample holds many counts of this clonotype. The genes are TRBV20-1 and TRBJ2-1, with 7 bases identical to TRBD2. Germline-derived CDR1 and CDR2 are DFQATT and SNEGSKA (reference sequence). The length of the CDR3 is 16 residues. Unmatched junction bases numbered 10, after V lost 1 base and J lost 4 bases. The CDR3 nucleotides read TGCAGTGCTAGAGGGAGAGGTCTGCGGGGGTACAATGAGCAGTTCTTC. Amino acid sequence: CSARGRGLRGYNEQFF.

The chain links TRBV19 to TRBJ1-5; D perhaps matches TRBD1 (5 bases). In germline, CDR1 is LNHDA, CDR2 SQIVND (reference sequence). With 5 bases removed from V and 2 bases from J, the gap between germline ends came to 16 bases. The CDR3 is 16 amino acids. The CDR3 is CASSSQRTIGNQPQHF. DNA for the CDR3: TGTGCCAGTAGTTCGCAACGGACAATCGGCAATCAGCCCCAGCATTTT.

The V call is TRBV6-2 or TRBV6-3, the J call TRBJ2-6; 9 positions match TRBD1. The CDR3 loop spans 17 amino acids. V lost 5 bases, J lost 6 bases, and 11 bases stayed unmatched. CDR1 and CDR2 (germline): MNHEY, SVGEGT. CDR3 protein: CASSTGTGFLTANVLTF. CDR3 DNA: TGTGCCAGCAGTACGGGGACAGGGTTTCTAACGGCCAACGTCCTGACTTTC.

This sequence joins TRBV4-1 and TRBJ1-2, with D tentatively TRBD1 (6 bases). CDR3 length: 17 amino acids. Trimming removed 4 bases at V and 4 bases at J, with 22 bases between. CDR1 MGHRA and CDR2 YSYEKL come from the germline V gene. The CDR3 nucleotides are TGCGCCAGCAGCCTCCGCCCAACTACCCAGGGGACCTATGGCTACACCTTC. This gives the protein CASSLRPTTQGTYGYTF.

The V gene is TRBV12-3 or TRBV12-4, the J gene TRBJ2-5; the D gene is possibly TRBD1 (5 bases). The CDR3 totals 13 residues. V was clipped by 5 bases and J by 5 bases, with 12 bases between them. CDR3 in amino acids: CASSDSVAETQYF. CDR3 in DNA: TGTGCCAGCAGTGACAGTGTTGCGGAGACCCAGTACTTC.

The chain carries TRBV12-5 and TRBJ1-1; no clear D gene. The CDR3 sequence is 16 residues long. In germline, CDR1 is LGHNT, CDR2 FRNRAP. The V gene lost 0 bases and the J gene lost 7 bases, with 18 bases spanning the gap. The CDR3 here is CASGLVRRSGEIEAFF. The CDR3 DNA reads TGTGCTAGTGGTTTGGTACGTAGGAGCGGGGAGATTGAAGCTTTCTTT.

The chain uses TRBV5-5 and TRBJ2-1, with 8 positions matching TRBD1. This CDR3 comprises 15 residues. Trimming cost V 0 bases and J 6 bases; bases outside gene matches: 5. CDR1 is SGHKS and CDR2 is YYEKEE in the germline V gene (reference sequence). CDR3 sequence: CASSLGQGSFNEQFF. CDR3 coding DNA: TGTGCCAGCAGCTTGGGACAGGGGTCGTTCAATGAGCAGTTCTTC.

This clonotype was picked up a small number of times. The CDR3 nucleotides are TGTGCCAGCACAGAGATCGGGTTGGGACAAGAGACCCAGTACTTC. Protein product: CASTEIGLGQETQYF. The genes are TRBV5-5 and TRBJ2-5; D uncertain. The V gene lost 6 bases and the J gene lost 2 bases, with 17 bases spanning the gap. The CDR3 covers 15 residues. Germline V gives CDR1 SGHKS, CDR2 YYEKEE (reference sequence).

The sample holds a few counts of this clonotype. The V and J genes are TRBV7-8 and TRBJ2-7; D is possibly TRBD1 (5 bases). Germline V gives CDR1 SGHVS, CDR2 FQNEAQ. The CDR3 contains 12 residues. V was clipped by 9 bases and J by 6 bases, with 15 bases between them. CDR3 sequence: CASAIRVFEQYF. The CDR3 bases are TGTGCCAGTGCGATCAGGGTATTCGAGCAGTACTTC.

This clonotype was observed at least ten times. J is TRBJ2-1 and V is TRBV4-1; no definite D call. Trimming cost V 3 bases and J 0 bases, with 9 bases left between them. CDR1 and CDR2 (germline): MGHRA, YSYEKL. The length of the CDR3 is 15 residues. For the CDR3, the DNA is TGCGCCAGCAGCCATGACATCAGCTCCTACAATGAGCAGTTCTTC. Its protein product is CASSHDISSYNEQFF.

The chain combines TRBV4-3 with TRBJ2-1, with 7 bases fitting TRBD1. This CDR3 has 17 amino acids. CDR1 is LGHNA and CDR2 is YSLEER in the germline V gene. Trimming removed 1 base from V and 6 bases from J; junction bases left unmatched: 12. CDR3: CASSQAPGTAPGNEQFF. Written as DNA, the CDR3 is TGCGCCAGCAGCCAAGCCCCCGGGACAGCTCCGGGCAATGAGCAGTTCTTC.

This clonotype was recorded at least ten times. The J gene is TRBJ1-1, the V gene TRBV4-1, with unresolved D. This CDR3 region has 11 residues. CDR1 is MGHRA and CDR2 is YSYEKL in the germline V gene. Trimming cost V 4 bases and J 13 bases, with 13 bases left between them. The CDR3 loop is CASSPREELFF. The CDR3 DNA reads as TGCGCCAGCAGCCCTCGCGAGGAGCTTTTCTTT.

The chain combines TRBV6-2 or TRBV6-3 with TRBJ2-1, with D unclear. The germline V gene encodes CDR1 MNHEY and CDR2 SVGEGT. With 2 bases removed from V and 9 bases from J, the gap between germline ends came to 17 bases. The CDR3 is 15 residues long. DNA for the CDR3: TGTGCCAGCAGTTACGTCCGAAATCGGGCCAGTGAGCAGTTCTTC. It translates to CASSYVRNRASEQFF.

The rearrangement joins TRBV20-1 to TRBJ2-1, with TRBD1 identical over 9 bases. Germline V CDR1 and CDR2: DFQATT, SNEGSKA (reference sequence). This CDR3 has 17 amino acids. Trimming took 4 bases from V and 2 from J; bases not matched to a gene: 12. CDR3 sequence: CSATRYPGTGTYNEQFF. The DNA of the CDR3 is TGCAGTGCTACTAGGTACCCTGGGACAGGGACCTACAATGAGCAGTTCTTC.

The chain recombines TRBV11-1 with TRBJ2-7; D may correspond to TRBD1 or TRBD2 (5 bases each). Germline values: CDR1 SGHAT, CDR2 FQDESV (reference sequence). This CDR3 has 15 amino acids. V lost 1 base, J lost 5 bases, and 15 bases lay in between. Written as DNA, the CDR3 is TGTGCCAGCAGCTTAGTGGGCCTAAGGGACCACGAGCAGTACTTC. As protein: CASSLVGLRDHEQYF. Filled out from reference TRBV11-1 and TRBJ2-7, the complete variable domain reads EAEVAQSPRYKITEKSQAVAFWCDPISGHATLYWYRQILGQGPELLVQFQDESVVDDSQLPKDRFSAERLKGVDSTLKIQPAELGDSAMYLCASSLVGLRDHEQYFGPGTRLTVT.

This clonotype came up a few times. This chain joins TRBV7-3 and TRBJ2-2; TRBD1 or TRBD2 may be the D gene (6 bases each). Germline CDR1 is SGHTA and CDR2 is FQGTGA. The CDR3 is 15 amino acids. Trimming removed 3 bases from V and 6 bases from J, with 14 bases in between. As DNA, the CDR3 is TGTGCCAGCAGCTTGCCGGGGGCGACGGCCGGGGAGCTGTTTTTT. Translation: CASSLPGATAGELFF.

This clonotype came up once. The chain carries TRBV20-1 and TRBJ1-6, with D possibly matching TRBD1 (5 bases). V shed 6 bases and J shed 5 bases, with 11 bases lying between them. Germline V gene data show CDR1 as DFQATT and CDR2 as SNEGSKA (reference sequence). The CDR3 loop spans 13 amino acids. Here the CDR3 DNA reads TGCAGTGCACGGGGGTTTAATAATTCACCCCTCCACTTT. Translated: CSARGFNNSPLHF.

This clonotype was observed a few times. The chain joins TRBV12-3 or TRBV12-4 to TRBJ1-4; 9 nucleotides align to TRBD1. CDR3 length equals 16 residues. V shed 5 bases and J 7 bases; nucleotides not matched to a gene: 11. The CDR3 loop reads CASSHVPGQGGEKLFF. Here the CDR3 DNA reads TGTGCCAGCAGTCATGTACCGGGACAGGGCGGTGAAAAACTGTTTTTT.

The rearrangement joins TRBV4-2 to TRBJ2-1, with TRBD2 matching over 9 bases. Per the germline V gene, CDR1 is LGHNA and CDR2 is YNFKEQ. V shed 1 base, J shed 6 bases, and the junction held 13 bases outside the gene matches. The CDR3 has 18 residues. The CDR3 sequence is CASSQGAQAGGAVNEQFF. CDR3 DNA sequence: TGTGCCAGCAGCCAAGGGGCGCAGGCGGGGGGGGCGGTCAATGAGCAGTTCTTC.